These 29 T cell receptor beta chains were sequenced from one sample in a study of T cells in Graves' hyperthyroidism and ophthalmopathy. From RNA transcripts, TCR beta CDR3 regions were amplified. First-round RT-PCR targeting the TCR CDR3 was performed with the HTBI primer set. MiXCR, run by TCRdb on the multiplex PCR reads, gives a single entry per CDR3 protein. The sample lists more than 500,000 distinct CDR3 sequences, around 15% occurring once. The material sequenced was blood. These receptors came from a woman between 40 and 50 years old with Graves' hyperthyroidism.

This clonotype was found many times. This chain joins TRBV20-1 and TRBJ1-2, with a possible D match to TRBD1 (6 bases). The germline V and J ends were trimmed by 6 bases and 4 bases, with 15 bases remaining between them. The V gene's germline CDR1 is DFQATT and CDR2 SNEGSKA (reference sequence). CDR3 length: 13 amino acids. The CDR3 bases are TGCAGTGCAGAACCGACAGGCAGCTATGGCTACACCTTC. It translates to CSAEPTGSYGYTF.

This clonotype was seen once. This clone may be a read error of a much larger clone one base away. The chain combines TRBV7-2 with TRBJ2-5; D is ambiguous. The ends were cut back, 5 bases at V and 4 bases at J, with 11 bases in the middle. The CDR3 has 13 amino acids. Germline CDR1 SGHTA, CDR2 FQGNSA. The CDR3 loop reads CASSPWVGETQYF. CDR3 nucleotide sequence: TGTGCCAGCAGCCCATGGGTAGGAGAGACCCAGTACTTC.

Only a few counts were recorded for this clonotype. The gene calls are TRBV30 and TRBJ2-3; maybe TRBD1 (6 bases). The CDR3 length is 18 residues. V was trimmed by 0 bases and J by 0 bases, leaving 19 bases between them. CDR1 and CDR2 (germline): GTSNPN, SVGIG (reference sequence). The CDR3 loop is CAWSVRRTAPSSTDTQYF. The CDR3 DNA follows: TGTGCCTGGAGTGTACGGAGGACAGCCCCTTCTAGCACAGATACGCAGTATTTT.

There are a few counts of this clonotype. V is TRBV28 and J is TRBJ2-6; D uncertain. There are 15 residues in the CDR3. The ends were cut back, 5 bases at V and 0 bases at J, with 8 bases in the middle. CDR1 MDHEN and CDR2 SYDVKM come from the germline V gene. The CDR3 DNA reads as TGTGCCAGCAGTGTGGACGGCTCTGGGGCCAACGTCCTGACTTTC. Amino acids: CASSVDGSGANVLTF.

Only a few counts were recorded for this clonotype. The CDR3 loop is CASSPRQGGGDEQFF. The CDR3 DNA follows: TGTGCCAGCAGCCCCAGACAGGGAGGGGGGGATGAGCAGTTCTTC. The V and J genes are TRBV9 and TRBJ2-1, with D perhaps matching TRBD1 or TRBD2 (7 bases each). The CDR3 contains 15 residues. V was pared by 4 bases and J by 8 bases, with 19 bases between. Per germline, CDR1 SGDLS and CDR2 YYNGEE.

This clonotype was seen repeatedly, ten times or more. The rearrangement uses TRBV18 and TRBJ2-1; TRBD2 is a possible D gene (6 bases). The CDR3 is 17 residues long. Per the germline V gene, CDR1 is KGHSH and CDR2 is LQKENI. Trimming removed 6 bases at V and 0 bases at J, with 18 bases between. The CDR3, as DNA: TGTGCCAGCTCTCTATTTGGGACTTCGGGCTCCTACAATGAGCAGTTCTTC. This gives the protein CASSLFGTSGSYNEQFF.

This clonotype has at least ten counts. The chain uses TRBV2 and TRBJ2-2, with D uncertain. The CDR3 extends over 14 amino acids. Germline V gene sequence: CDR1 SNHLY, CDR2 FYNNEI. V dropped 4 bases and J dropped 4 bases, with 10 bases sitting between them. Here the CDR3 DNA reads TGTGCCAGCAGTGGTCAGGATACCACCGGGGAGCTGTTTTTT. Amino acid sequence: CASSGQDTTGELFF. The variable domain in full, with the rest retrieved from reference TRBV2 and TRBJ2-2, is EPEVTQTPSHQVTQMGQEVILRCVPISNHLYFYWYRQILGQKVEFLVSFYNNEISEKSEIFDDQFSVERPDGSNFTLKIRSTKLEDSAMYFCASSGQDTTGELFFGEGSRLTVL.

Many counts were recorded for this clonotype. The chain employs TRBV15 and TRBJ1-2; maybe TRBD1 (5 bases). V lost 0 bases to trimming and J lost 4 bases, with 12 bases between them. Germline V lookup: CDR1 LNHNV, CDR2 YYDKDF (reference sequence). This CDR3 contains 15 residues. CDR3 nucleotides: TGTGCCACCAGCAGAGACAGGGCTGCCTCCTATGGCTACACCTTC. It is translated as CATSRDRAASYGYTF.

There are many counts of this clonotype. The chain is built from TRBV20-1 and TRBJ1-1; D possibly corresponds to TRBD1 (6 bases). This CDR3 has 13 amino acids. V lost 5 bases and J lost 5, with 15 bases in between. Looked up from germline, CDR1 is DFQATT and CDR2 is SNEGSKA (reference sequence). This chain's CDR3 is CSAHPPGATEAFF. The DNA for the CDR3 is TGCAGTGCTCACCCCCCAGGGGCTACTGAAGCTTTCTTT.

This clonotype showed up many times. This chain joins TRBV27 and TRBJ1-6; the match to TRBD1 covers 9 bases. The CDR3 covers 15 residues. V shed 5 bases, J shed 6 bases, and the junction held 5 bases outside the gene matches. Per the germline V gene, CDR1 is MNHEY and CDR2 is SMNVEV (reference sequence). The CDR3 nucleotides read TGTGCCAGCAGTGAGCCGGGACAGGGTAATTCACCCCTCCACTTT. This translates into CASSEPGQGNSPLHF.

This clonotype was seen many times. This sequence joins TRBV11-2 and TRBJ1-1; D call uncertain. V gave up 0 bases and J gave up 8 bases, with 19 bases separating them. The CDR3 sequence is 16 residues long. CDR1 SGHAT and CDR2 FQNNGV come from the germline V gene. This chain's CDR3 is CASSLEGGLIQAEAFF. The CDR3 nucleotides are TGTGCCAGCAGCTTAGAAGGAGGACTCATCCAGGCGGAAGCTTTCTTT.

This clonotype has at least ten counts. This chain links TRBV28 with TRBJ1-4; tentatively, D is TRBD1 (6 bases). CDR1 is MDHEN and CDR2 is SYDVKM in the germline V gene. Trimming cost V 4 bases and J 7 bases, with 13 bases left between them. CDR3 length: 14 amino acids. The CDR3 region is CASSSQGGGEKLFF. CDR3 nucleotide sequence: TGTGCCAGCAGTTCACAGGGAGGAGGTGAAAAACTGTTTTTT.

This clonotype was found many times. The DNA for the CDR3 is TGTGCCTGGAGGTTCAAGGGGGAGTATATTTCTGAAGCTTTCTTT. Amino acids: CAWRFKGEYISEAFF. This chain connects TRBV30 to TRBJ1-1; D possibly corresponds to TRBD1 (6 bases). Germline V gene sequence: CDR1 GTSNPN, CDR2 SVGIG (reference sequence). Trimming left V 3 bases short and J 6 bases short, with 20 bases between. The CDR3 loop spans 15 amino acids.

This clonotype was detected only a few times. The V call is TRBV19, the J call TRBJ1-2, with 8 bases lining up with TRBD1. CDR3 length equals 13 residues. Germline V lookup: CDR1 LNHDA, CDR2 SQIVND (reference sequence). V was clipped by 8 bases and J by 5 bases; unmatched bases: 7. CDR3 nucleotide sequence: TGTGCCAGTCATCCGGGACAGGCTTATGGCTACACCTTC. This encodes CASHPGQAYGYTF.

In this sample, this clonotype turned up a few times. The CDR3 spells CASSARGGVAGYSTDTQYF. The CDR3 DNA reads as TGTGCCAGCAGCGCCAGGGGGGGGGTAGCGGGGTATAGCACAGATACGCAGTATTTT. This chain connects TRBV9 to TRBJ2-3, with D possibly being TRBD2 (8 bases). Trimming stripped 3 bases from V and 0 bases from J, with 23 bases between. Per germline, CDR1 SGDLS and CDR2 YYNGEE. The CDR3 covers 19 residues.

Of note for this clonotype: One base away lies a much larger clone, so this may be a sequencing read error. J is TRBJ1-1 and V is TRBV7-9; 8 bases map to TRBD1. Germline assignment: CDR1 SEHNR and CDR2 FQNEAQ (reference sequence). CDR3 length equals 12 residues. In DNA form, the CDR3 reads TGTGCCAACAGCTTAGGTCGGGACAGGGCTTTCTTT. It translates to CANSLGRDRAFF.

This clonotype was picked up many times. The rearrangement uses TRBV6-2 or TRBV6-3 and TRBJ2-5; D uncertain. V lost 0 bases and J lost 5, with 22 bases in between. CDR3 length: 18 amino acids. Germline assignment: CDR1 MNHEY and CDR2 SVGEGT. Here the CDR3 reads CASSYSLGPAPKEETQYF. DNA for the CDR3: TGTGCCAGCAGTTACTCGTTGGGTCCCGCGCCCAAAGAGGAGACCCAGTACTTC.

In its sample, this clonotype was seen many times. The chain carries TRBV5-5 and TRBJ2-7; a possible D gene is TRBD2 (7 bases). Trimming pared 0 bases from V and 2 bases from J, leaving 15 bases between. Germline assignment: CDR1 SGHKS and CDR2 YYEKEE (reference sequence). The CDR3 is made up of 16 amino acids. CDR3 in DNA: TGTGCCAGCAGCTTGGGGGGGGGGCCCCTAACCTACGAGCAGTACTTC. Its protein is CASSLGGGPLTYEQYF.

The table lists this clonotype with a few counts. This chain's CDR3 is CASSPNPGRKVSGANVLTF. The CDR3 coding sequence is TGTGCCAGCAGCCCGAACCCGGGACGGAAAGTCTCTGGGGCCAACGTCCTGACTTTC. V and J are TRBV14 and TRBJ2-6; D tentatively fits TRBD1 or TRBD2 (5 bases each). This CDR3 region has 19 residues. Trimming cost V 4 bases and J 0 bases, with 19 bases left between them. CDR1 is SGHDN and CDR2 is FVKESK in the germline V gene.

This CDR3 is CASSVRAANTGELFF. In DNA, the CDR3 is TGCGCCAGCAGTGTAAGGGCCGCGAACACCGGGGAGCTGTTTTTT. V and J are TRBV5-1 and TRBJ2-2; no firm D call. V lost 5 bases and J lost 0, with 11 bases in between. Per germline, CDR1 SGHRS and CDR2 YFSETQ. The CDR3 extends over 15 amino acids.

V usage is TRBV9 and J usage is TRBJ2-1; perhaps TRBD2 as D (6 bases). The germline CDR1 and CDR2 sequences are SGDLS and YYNGEE. Deletions cut 0 bases from V and 4 bases from J, with 20 bases between. This CDR3 spans 18 amino acids. CDR3 protein: CASSVAISGGPSYNEQFF. The CDR3 DNA reads TGTGCCAGCAGCGTAGCTATTAGTGGAGGGCCGAGTTACAATGAGCAGTTCTTC. Drawing the rest from reference TRBV9 and TRBJ2-1, the complete variable domain is DSGVTQTPKHLITATGQRVTLRCSPRSGDLSVYWYQQSLDQGLQFLIQYYNGEERAKGNILERFSAQQFPDLHSELNLSSLELGDSALYFCASSVAISGGPSYNEQFFGPGTRLTVL.

The gene calls are TRBV27 and TRBJ1-2, with D maybe TRBD1 (6 bases). The CDR3 extends over 15 amino acids. V lost 5 bases, J lost 2 bases, and 15 bases lay in between. CDR1 and CDR2 (germline): MNHEY, SMNVEV (reference sequence). CDR3 sequence: CASSPRQVGNYGYTF. The CDR3 region has the DNA TGTGCCAGCAGTCCCCGACAGGTTGGGAACTATGGCTACACCTTC.

This clonotype occurred a few times. The chain joins TRBV5-1 to TRBJ2-7, with D maybe TRBD1 (6 bases). Trimming left V 4 bases short and J 5 bases short, with 16 bases between. The CDR3 has 14 amino acids. Germline V lookup: CDR1 SGHRS, CDR2 YFSETQ. The CDR3 loop is CASSPNHRVDEQYF. CDR3 DNA: TGCGCCAGCAGCCCGAACCACAGGGTCGACGAGCAGTACTTC.

In this sample, this clonotype turned up many times. The rearrangement uses TRBV6-1 and TRBJ2-5; 8 positions match TRBD1. This CDR3 contains 16 residues. Germline-derived CDR1 and CDR2 are MNHNS and SASEGT. The V and J ends lost 8 bases and 2 bases, in that order; junction bases with no gene match: 13. CDR3 bases: TGTGCCAGCCTTAAATTAGGACAGGGAGGACAAGAGACCCAGTACTTC. Its translation is CASLKLGQGGQETQYF.

The table lists this clonotype with many counts. V and J are TRBV11-3 and TRBJ2-1, with D possibly called TRBD1 or TRBD2 (5 bases each). The CDR3 has 17 residues. CDR1 SGHNT and CDR2 YENEEA come from the germline V gene. V was clipped by 1 base and J by 4 bases, with 17 bases between them. The CDR3: CASSLGFGGDSYNEQFF. The CDR3 DNA follows: TGTGCCAGCAGCTTAGGTTTTGGGGGAGACTCATACAATGAGCAGTTCTTC.

The V gene is TRBV19, the J gene TRBJ2-7; possible D gene TRBD2, 6 bases. Germline V gene sequence: CDR1 LNHDA, CDR2 SQIVND (reference sequence). The V end lost 4 bases, the J end lost 1 base, and 17 bases lay between the germline ends. This CDR3 comprises 16 residues. The CDR3 nucleotides are TGTGCCAGTAGTAAGGGGATCGCTAGCGCTTCCTACGAGCAGTACTTC. It specifies CASSKGIASASYEQYF.

This clonotype was observed at least ten times. The V gene is TRBV5-6, the J gene TRBJ1-2; D gene unclear. V lost 2 bases and J lost 3, with 8 bases in between. The CDR3 is 13 residues long. Germline V gives CDR1 SGHDT, CDR2 YYEEEE. In nucleotides, the CDR3 is TGTGCCAGCAGCTTAGGTACATACTATGGCTACACCTTC. Its protein is CASSLGTYYGYTF.

There are many counts of this clonotype. The chain uses TRBV12-3 or TRBV12-4 and TRBJ2-1; no reliable D call. This CDR3 contains 14 residues. Between the trimmed V and J ends, which lost 5 bases and 0 bases, there was a span of 8 bases. The CDR3 DNA reads as TGTGCCAGCAGTGTAGAGAGCTCCTACAATGAGCAGTTCTTC. It yields the protein CASSVESSYNEQFF.

This clonotype turned up a few times. The rearrangement joins TRBV6-1 to TRBJ1-1, with unresolved D. V was clipped by 8 bases and J by 2 bases, with 9 bases between them. CDR1 and CDR2 (germline): MNHNS, SASEGT. The length of the CDR3 is 12 residues. CDR3 DNA: TGTGCCAGCGCTCCGGGAAACACTGAAGCTTTCTTT. Translating gives CASAPGNTEAFF.